A single sample gave rise to the 28 T cell receptor beta chains below, sequenced in a study of regulatory T cells in long-lasting Graves disease. This sample's time point: persistent/refractory GD, antithyroid drugs over 5 years with positive TRAb. Scientists built the TCR library using RNA that was extracted from PBMCs. iRepertoire HTBI primers and Arm-PCR of CDR3 regions built TCR beta libraries. MiXCR, applied by TCRdb to the multiplex PCR reads, yields one record per CDR3 protein. The table shows 360,000 or so distinct CDR3 sequences, with approximately 25% occurring only once. Sequencing used peripheral blood mononuclear cells (PBMCs), obtained when the disease was refractory, from a patient treated with antithyroid drugs. These receptors originate from a woman aged 35 to 49 with Graves disease.

The chain employs TRBV9 and TRBJ1-4; the D gene is possibly TRBD1 (5 bases). The ends were cut back, 3 bases at V and 4 bases at J, with 13 bases in the middle. From germline, CDR1 is SGDLS and CDR2 YYNGEE. CDR3 size: 15 residues. CDR3 sequence (DNA): TGTGCCAGCAGCGGGGGACTGACGCTTAATGAAAAACTGTTTTTT. Protein product: CASSGGLTLNEKLFF.

This clonotype came up many times. The chain recombines TRBV5-5 with TRBJ1-2; D is perhaps TRBD1 (5 bases). The V and J ends lost 4 bases and 2 bases respectively, with 15 bases between them. The CDR3 totals 15 residues. CDR1 is SGHKS and CDR2 is YYEKEE in the germline V gene (reference sequence). The CDR3 coding sequence is TGTGCCAGCAGCCAACATTGGGCAGGGAACTATGGCTACACCTTC. Its translation is CASSQHWAGNYGYTF.

In its sample, this clonotype was seen many times. This sequence joins TRBV28 and TRBJ1-6; the match to TRBD1 covers 7 bases. This CDR3 is 14 amino acids long. The V segment lost 7 bases and the J segment 9 bases; nucleotides outside the gene matches: 9. Germline lookup yields CDR1 MDHEN and CDR2 SYDVKM. CDR3 sequence: CASTGGDRASPLHF. CDR3 in DNA: TGTGCCAGCACCGGGGGCGACAGGGCTTCACCCCTCCACTTT.

This chain links TRBV6-1 with TRBJ2-7; TRBD2 might be the D (7 bases). CDR3 length: 18 residues. Germline CDR1 is MNHNS and CDR2 is SASEGT. V gave up 5 bases and J gave up 2 bases, with 25 bases separating them. The CDR3 coding sequence is TGTGCCAGCAGTAAAAAGGAAGGCTCCACAGGGACTACCTACGAGCAGTACTTC. Protein sequence: CASSKKEGSTGTTYEQYF.

V and J are TRBV20-1 and TRBJ2-7; no reliable D call. This CDR3 is 12 amino acids long. In germline, CDR1 is DFQATT, CDR2 SNEGSKA (reference sequence). The germline V and J ends were trimmed by 7 bases and 3 bases, with 13 bases remaining between them. CDR3 amino acids: CSGGGAVYEQYF. The CDR3 DNA follows: TGCAGTGGGGGTGGTGCGGTCTACGAGCAGTACTTC.

This clonotype has a count of ten or more. The chain couples TRBV28 to TRBJ2-7, with 8 bases aligning to TRBD2. The CDR3 extends over 16 amino acids. The germline V gene encodes CDR1 MDHEN and CDR2 SYDVKM. The trim removed 2 bases at V and 2 bases at J, leaving 8 bases unmatched. The CDR3 DNA sequence: TGTGCCAGCAGTTTAAGCAGCGGGAGTAGAGCCTACGAGCAGTACTTC. Its protein is CASSLSSGSRAYEQYF.

Details on this clonotype: This may stem from a read error, because a much larger clone lies one nucleotide away. The CDR3 bases are TGTGCCAGCAGTTCCCGGGCTGCGGACCAAGAGACCCAGTACTTC. Translated: CASSSRAADQETQYF. The rearrangement joins TRBV28 to TRBJ2-5; D uncertain. V lost 4 bases and J lost 0, with 12 bases in between. Germline V gives CDR1 MDHEN, CDR2 SYDVKM. The CDR3 loop spans 15 amino acids.

V and J are TRBV20-1 and TRBJ2-2, with TRBD2 identical over 13 bases. The CDR3 has 17 amino acids. Unmatched junction bases numbered 11, after V lost 5 bases and J lost 5 bases. Germline V gene data show CDR1 as DFQATT and CDR2 as SNEGSKA (reference sequence). In DNA form, the CDR3 reads TGCAGTGCTGGGGGGGGACTAGCGGGACTGGGGACCGGGGAGCTGTTTTTT. Translation gives CSAGGGLAGLGTGELFF.

This clonotype was seen a handful of times. This rearrangement joins TRBV16 to TRBJ1-1; perhaps TRBD1 as D (6 bases). The CDR3 spans 16 residues. Germline V gene sequence: CDR1 KGHSY, CDR2 FQNENV. V dropped 4 bases and J dropped 1 base, with 16 bases sitting between them. CDR3 in amino acids: CASSRSPGHKNTEAFF. CDR3 DNA: TGTGCCAGCAGCCGTTCTCCGGGACACAAGAACACTGAAGCTTTCTTT.

There are many counts of this clonotype. As DNA, the CDR3 is TGTGCCAGCAAACTAGGAGGGGGCGACCAAGAGACCCAGTACTTC. Its translation is CASKLGGGDQETQYF. The V call is TRBV28, the J call TRBJ2-5, with D possibly being TRBD1 (7 bases). Trimming took 7 bases from V and 0 from J, leaving 15 bases between them. Per germline, CDR1 MDHEN and CDR2 SYDVKM. The CDR3 sequence is 15 residues long.

This clonotype was counted ten times or more. This chain joins TRBV27 and TRBJ1-4; D gene unclear. Germline V gene data show CDR1 as MNHEY and CDR2 as SMNVEV (reference sequence). Trimming cost V 6 bases and J 10 bases, with 15 bases left between them. The CDR3 is made up of 13 amino acids. DNA of the CDR3: TGTGCCAGCAGCCTTCAGTGGAGGGCAAAACTGTTTTTT. As protein: CASSLQWRAKLFF.

The V call is TRBV12-3 or TRBV12-4, the J call TRBJ1-5; D unclear. The V and J ends lost 6 bases and 2 bases respectively, with 11 bases between them. The CDR3 runs 14 residues. The CDR3 region has the DNA TGTGCCAGCAGGAAAGAGGGAGGCAATCAGCCCCAGCATTTT. Protein product: CASRKEGGNQPQHF.

This clonotype appeared many times. This chain uses TRBV29-1 with TRBJ2-5; unclear D gene. Looked up from germline, CDR1 is SQVTM and CDR2 is ANQGSEA. Trimming pared 7 bases from V and 5 bases from J, leaving 11 bases between. The CDR3 contains 11 residues. CDR3 sequence (DNA): TGCAGCGCGCGAGGCGAGGAGACCCAGTACTTC. This encodes CSARGEETQYF.

This clonotype appeared many times. The chain combines TRBV20-1 with TRBJ1-4, with a tentative D call TRBD1 (5 bases). In germline, CDR1 is DFQATT, CDR2 SNEGSKA (reference sequence). The CDR3 contains 14 residues. The V end was cut by 1 base, the J end by 0 bases, with 6 bases between. This CDR3 is CSARGQPTNEKLFF. In DNA form, the CDR3 reads TGCAGTGCTAGAGGACAGCCAACTAATGAAAAACTGTTTTTT.

This chain links TRBV5-1 with TRBJ1-5; TRBD1 matches at 11 bases. After removal of 0 bases from V and 6 bases from J, the junction contained 5 bases not matched to a gene. Germline assignment: CDR1 SGHRS and CDR2 YFSETQ. CDR3 length equals 16 residues. CDR3 coding DNA: TGCGCCAGCAGCTTGGAGGGACAGGGGGGAAGTCAGCCCCAGCATTTT. This encodes CASSLEGQGGSQPQHF.

The CDR3 sequence is CASSLLGAGQPQHF. The CDR3 DNA sequence: TGTGCCAGCAGTTTATTGGGGGCGGGTCAGCCCCAGCATTTT. The chain recombines TRBV27 with TRBJ1-5, with D possibly TRBD1 on 6 matching bases. This CDR3 is built from 14 residues. V was pared by 1 base and J by 6 bases, with 10 bases between. Germline assignment: CDR1 MNHEY and CDR2 SMNVEV (reference sequence).

The chain is built from TRBV28 and TRBJ2-1, with a possible D match to TRBD2 (5 bases). V lost 6 bases, J lost 2 bases, and 20 bases lay in between. Germline V CDR1 and CDR2: MDHEN, SYDVKM. The CDR3 runs to 17 residues. CDR3 sequence (DNA): TGTGCCAGCAGCCCCGGCGGGTCTGCGGGCCCCTACAATGAGCAGTTCTTC. Translating it yields CASSPGGSAGPYNEQFF.

This clonotype was counted many times. This sequence joins TRBV10-2 and TRBJ1-2; possible D gene TRBD1, 5 bases. Trimming took 5 bases from V and 5 from J, leaving 15 bases between them. Looked up from germline, CDR1 is WSHSY and CDR2 is SAAADI. CDR3 size: 14 residues. The CDR3 here is CASSNSRQLYGYTF. For the CDR3, the DNA is TGCGCCAGCAGTAACTCGCGACAGTTGTATGGCTACACCTTC.

The J gene is TRBJ2-1, the V gene TRBV11-2, with D perhaps matching TRBD1 (6 bases). Trimming shortened V by 7 bases and J by 0 bases, and 16 bases separated the two germline ends. The CDR3 contains 16 residues. Per germline, CDR1 SGHAT and CDR2 FQNNGV. CDR3 DNA sequence: TGTGCCAGCAACGCGGACAGACGTAGCTCCTACAATGAGCAGTTCTTC. Residues: CASNADRRSSYNEQFF.

V is TRBV3-1 and J is TRBJ2-2; TRBD2 aligns across 11 bases. This CDR3 has 16 amino acids. J gave up 4 bases and V 4 bases, and 5 bases lay outside the gene matches. The V gene's germline CDR1 is LGHDT and CDR2 YNNKEL (reference sequence). CDR3 bases: TGTGCCAGCAGCCGTTTAGCGGGAGGGGTCACCGGGGAGCTGTTTTTT. Its translation is CASSRLAGGVTGELFF.

The V and J genes are TRBV7-9 and TRBJ2-3; maybe TRBD2 (5 bases). This CDR3 is built from 16 residues. Deletions cut 6 bases from V and 1 base from J, with 17 bases between. Germline loops: CDR1 SEHNR, CDR2 FQNEAQ (reference sequence). CDR3 in amino acids: CASSPVPRVGTDTQYF. CDR3 in DNA: TGTGCCAGCAGTCCCGTACCGCGGGTAGGCACAGATACGCAGTATTTT.

This clonotype was detected ten times or more. This chain uses TRBV6-1 with TRBJ1-5; D possibly corresponds to TRBD1 (5 bases). The CDR3 sequence is 17 residues long. V lost 3 bases and J 0 bases, leaving 15 bases between the germline ends. Germline assignment: CDR1 MNHNS and CDR2 SASEGT. DNA for the CDR3: TGTGCCAGCAGTGATCTCGGGGGGGGGTATAGCAATCAGCCCCAGCATTTT. Translating it yields CASSDLGGGYSNQPQHF.

This clonotype appeared many times. J is TRBJ1-2 and V is TRBV12-3 or TRBV12-4, with TRBD1 as a possible D gene (6 bases). The CDR3 extends over 13 amino acids. V was shortened by 8 bases and J by 5 bases, with 15 bases between the two germline ends. The CDR3 DNA reads TGTGCCAGCCGCTACAGGGAAGGGTATGGCTACACCTTC. Protein: CASRYREGYGYTF.

This clonotype showed up many times. CDR3 protein: CAIRGDRTNTEAFF. CDR3 DNA: TGTGCCATCAGGGGGGACAGAACTAACACTGAAGCTTTCTTT. The chain combines TRBV10-3 with TRBJ1-1, with 7 bases aligning to TRBD1. Germline V gene sequence: CDR1 ENHRY, CDR2 SYGVKD. CDR3 length equals 14 residues. Unmatched junction bases numbered 6, after V lost 6 bases and J lost 2 bases.

The gene calls are TRBV3-1 and TRBJ1-1; tentative D call: TRBD1 (5 bases). Germline CDR1 reads LGHDT; CDR2 reads YNNKEL (reference sequence). Trimming cost V 1 base and J 5 bases, with 14 bases left between them. The CDR3 extends over 15 amino acids. CDR3 coding DNA: TGTGCCAGCAGCCAAGGGGGGGGGGAGGGAACTGAAGCTTTCTTT. Its translation is CASSQGGGEGTEAFF.

This clonotype occurred many times. CDR3 region: CASSPLRTEAFF. The CDR3 DNA sequence: TGTGCCAGCAGTCCCCTCCGGACTGAAGCTTTCTTT. The V gene is TRBV28, the J gene TRBJ1-1, with no clear D. In germline, CDR1 is MDHEN, CDR2 SYDVKM. V gave up 5 bases and J gave up 5 bases, with 9 bases separating them. CDR3 size: 12 residues.

The table lists this clonotype with many counts. The V call is TRBV7-2, the J call TRBJ1-4; D is uncertain. The CDR3 sequence is 13 residues long. From germline, CDR1 is SGHTA and CDR2 FQGNSA. The germline V and J ends were trimmed by 0 bases and 8 bases, with 7 bases remaining between them. The CDR3 sequence is CASSLAPFEKLFF. In DNA, the CDR3 is TGTGCCAGCAGCTTAGCTCCATTCGAAAAACTGTTTTTT.

This clonotype came up many times. The rearrangement links TRBV27 to TRBJ2-4; 10 bases fit TRBD2. Germline V gene data show CDR1 as MNHEY and CDR2 as SMNVEV (reference sequence). The length of the CDR3 is 14 residues. J was trimmed by 9 bases and V by 6 bases; bases with no gene match: 8. CDR3 DNA: TGTGCCAGCAGCATAGCGGGAGGAGGCGGCATTCAGTACTTC. This encodes CASSIAGGGGIQYF.